This is a list of T cell receptor beta chains from one sample in a study of cytomegalovirus exposure and HLA in healthy donors. Sequencing was performed with immunoSEQ multiplex PCR; in TCRdb, only in-frame clones are kept and a portion is missing. Among under 300,000 clones listed, more than 55% were seen once. Sequenced material: PBMCs. Receptor source: a female donor in good health and CMV-seronegative. Both conserved end residues are part of each CDR3. The order of the fields is V gene, clone size, J gene, D gene, CDR3 DNA, CDR3 protein. D genes are given only for firm matches. A row's size may be missing; if present it is once, few, many or a size class.

TRBV4-2,NA,TRBJ1-2,NA,TGTGCCAGCAGCCAAGATCGACCAGGGGTCTATGGCTACACCTTC,CASSQDRPGVYGYTF
TRBV27,NA,TRBJ2-1,TRBD1,TGTGCCAGCCGGGACAGGGGGCAACCTGAGCAGTTCTTC,CASRDRGQPEQFF
TRBV6-5,NA,TRBJ2-7,TRBD1,TGTGCCAGCGCCTTTACCGGGACAGGGGGCCTCGAGCAGTACTTC,CASAFTGTGGLEQYF
TRBV7-9,NA,TRBJ1-2,NA,TGTGCCAGCAGCCTACGAATAGACAGCCTCTATGGCTACACCTTC,CASSLRIDSLYGYTF
TRBV7-2,NA,TRBJ1-2,NA,TGTGCCAGCAGCTCTCCCTTTCTCTATGGCTACACCTTC,CASSSPFLYGYTF
TRBV9,once,TRBJ2-1,NA,TGTGCCAGCAGCGAAGGGGAAGGCTACAATGAGCAGTTCTTC,CASSEGEGYNEQFF
TRBV10-2,few,TRBJ1-1,NA,TGCGCCAGCAGTGCGGGGGGGTGGAACACTGAAGCTTTCTTT,CASSAGGWNTEAFF
TRBV6-1,NA,TRBJ2-2,NA,TGTGCCAGTGCGCCAGGGGAAGCCGGGGAGCTGTTTTTT,CASAPGEAGELFF
TRBV19,NA,TRBJ2-5,TRBD2,TGTGCCAGTAGAAAACGGGAGGGTGCCCACCAAGAGACCCAGTACTTC,CASRKREGAHQETQYF
TRBV5-1,few,TRBJ1-6,NA,TGCGCCAGCAGCCCGTTTGCGGCAGATGATAATTCACCCCTCCACTTT,CASSPFAADDNSPLHF
TRBV19,few,TRBJ1-5,NA,TGTGCCAGTAGTATTTCCCAGTTCACCCAGCATTTT,CASSISQFTQHF
TRBV12-1,NA,TRBJ2-7,NA,TGTGCCAGCAGCATCTGGACAGGGACGCCCGAGCAGTACTTC,CASSIWTGTPEQYF
TRBV28,NA,TRBJ2-7,NA,TGTGCCAGCAGCTGGCTCTCCTACGAGCAGTACTTC,CASSWLSYEQYF
TRBV7-6,NA,TRBJ2-7,TRBD1,TGTGCCAGCAGCTCCCGGACAGGGTTGGCCGAGCAGTACTTC,CASSSRTGLAEQYF
TRBV7-9,NA,TRBJ2-5,TRBD2,TGTTCCAGCAGCCTCGGACTAGCGGGTTGGTCCCAAGAGACCCAGTACTTC,CSSSLGLAGWSQETQYF
TRBV5-1,NA,TRBJ2-1,NA,TGCGCCAGCAGCTTTTTAGGGACACTCCACAATGAGCAGTTCTTC,CASSFLGTLHNEQFF
TRBV7-9,NA,TRBJ1-1,NA,TGTGCCAGCACCCTGGGAGGGCAGGGGACTGAAGCTTTCTTT,CASTLGGQGTEAFF
TRBV27,NA,TRBJ2-7,NA,TGTGCCAGCAGTTCGCCCAGACAGGGCGGGACCTACGAGCAGTACTTC,CASSSPRQGGTYEQYF
TRBV11-1,NA,TRBJ2-3,TRBD2,TGTGCCACAAGGACTAGCGGGATTAGCACAGATACGCAGTATTTT,CATRTSGISTDTQYF
TRBV7-3,NA,TRBJ2-1,NA,TGTGCCAGCAGCCCACGGGGGAGTCTCTCCAATGAGCAGTTCTTC,CASSPRGSLSNEQFF
TRBV5-1,NA,TRBJ2-2,NA,TGCGCCAGCAGCTTGGGCAGGATGAACACCGGGGAGCTGTTTTTT,CASSLGRMNTGELFF
TRBV6-5,NA,TRBJ2-7,NA,TGTGCCAGCAGTTACGGGACACCCTACGAGCAGTACTTC,CASSYGTPYEQYF
TRBV7-9,NA,TRBJ2-5,TRBD2,TGTGCCAGCAGCACCGGGACTAGCGGACAAGAGACCCAGTACTTC,CASSTGTSGQETQYF
TRBV18,few,TRBJ1-5,TRBD1,TGTGCCAGCTCAGCACAGGGGTTAAGCAATCAGCCCCAGCATTTT,CASSAQGLSNQPQHF
TRBV10-1,NA,TRBJ2-2,NA,TGCGCCAGCAGTGAGGGCCACACCGGGGAGCTGTTTTTT,CASSEGHTGELFF
TRBV5-1,NA,TRBJ1-1,TRBD1,TGCGCCAGCAGCTCCCGGACAGGGATGAACACTGAAGCTTTCTTT,CASSSRTGMNTEAFF
TRBV7-6,NA,TRBJ2-1,TRBD2,TGTGCCAGCAGCCCCCGTTTGACTAGCGGGACCTACAATGAGCAGTTCTTC,CASSPRLTSGTYNEQFF
TRBV4-1,NA,TRBJ2-1,NA,TGCGCCAGCAGCCAAGACTTTAGCGAGTACAATGAGCAGTTCTTC,CASSQDFSEYNEQFF
TRBV27,NA,TRBJ1-5,NA,TGTGCCAGCAGTGCCCTAGTCTTAACAGGTGCTAACCGGTGGCCCCAGCATTTT,CASSALVLTGANRWPQHF
TRBV6-1,NA,TRBJ2-5,TRBD1,TGTGCCAGCAGGGGACAGGGGTGGCGGGGTCTGGCCCAGTACTTC,CASRGQGWRGLAQYF
TRBV20-1,NA,TRBJ1-1,NA,TGCAGTGCTGGACATCGTGAAGCTTTCTTT,CSAGHREAFF
TRBV5-1,NA,TRBJ2-1,TRBD2,TGCGCCAGCAGCTTTTCAGGACTAGCGGGCAATGAGCAGTTCTTC,CASSFSGLAGNEQFF
TRBV9,NA,TRBJ2-5,TRBD2,TGTGCCAGCGGGGGAGGGACTGGGGGGTCCCAGTACTTC,CASGGGTGGSQYF
TRBV7-9,NA,TRBJ2-1,TRBD2,TGTGCCAGCAGCTTACAAGCGGGAGGCGTCAATGAGCAGTTCTTC,CASSLQAGGVNEQFF
TRBV21-1,NA,TRBJ1-4,NA,TGTGCCAGCAGCAAAATAAGGGACAGGGTCGGAAAACTGTTTTTT,CASSKIRDRVGKLFF
TRBV5-5,once,TRBJ2-2,TRBD2,TGTGCCAGCAGCTTTGGACTAGCGGGAAACACCGGGGAGCTGTTTTTT,CASSFGLAGNTGELFF
TRBV7-6,few,TRBJ2-1,NA,TGTGCCAGCAGCTCCCCGGAGGGCAACTACAATGAGCAGTTCTTC,CASSSPEGNYNEQFF
TRBV6-1,NA,TRBJ2-3,NA,TGTGCCAGCAGTGAAGTGAGGAGTTTCAGCGCAGATACGCAGTATTTT,CASSEVRSFSADTQYF
TRBV14,NA,TRBJ2-1,NA,TGTGCCAGCAGCCAATTGGCTTTAGCGGCCAACTTCAATGAGCAGTTCTTC,CASSQLALAANFNEQFF
TRBV5-4,NA,TRBJ2-7,TRBD2,TGTGCCAGCAGCTCGGGACTAGCGGAGCATTCCTCCTACGAGCAGTACTTC,CASSSGLAEHSSYEQYF
TRBV28,once,TRBJ2-5,TRBD1,TGTGCCAGCAGCCCCGGGACAGGGAAGGTCGTAGAGACCCAGTACTTC,CASSPGTGKVVETQYF
TRBV5-4,NA,TRBJ1-5,TRBD1,TGTGCCAGCAGCCCGGGACAGGGGGCGAATCAGCCCCAGCATTTT,CASSPGQGANQPQHF
TRBV28,NA,TRBJ2-2,TRBD1,TGTGCCAGCAGTTTACCTGGGACAGGGCAGGGGGGCGCGAACACCGGGGAGCTGTTTTTT,CASSLPGTGQGGANTGELFF
TRBV28,NA,TRBJ1-2,TRBD1,TGTGCCAGCATCCTCTCCGACAGGGACCACTATGGCTACACCTTC,CASILSDRDHYGYTF
TRBV18,once,TRBJ2-7,TRBD2,TGTGCCAGCTCATTACTAGCGGTCGGCTCACCATACGAGCAGTACTTC,CASSLLAVGSPYEQYF
TRBV28,NA,TRBJ1-1,NA,TGTGCCAGCATCTTGGGGAGCACTGAAGCTTTCTTT,CASILGSTEAFF
TRBV7-9,NA,TRBJ1-5,TRBD1,TGTGCCAGCAGCCGAGACAGGGTTGGCAATCAGCTCCAGCATTTT,CASSRDRVGNQLQHF
TRBV18,NA,TRBJ1-3,NA,TGTGCCAGCTCACCAGAGCAATCTGGAAACACCATATATTTT,CASSPEQSGNTIYF
TRBV6-6,NA,TRBJ2-1,TRBD2,TGTGCCAGCAGTCTCCGGGACTATCACAATGAGCAGTTCTTC,CASSLRDYHNEQFF
TRBV6-1,NA,TRBJ2-1,NA,TGTGCCAGCAGTGAAACAGGGTATGAGCAGTTCTTC,CASSETGYEQFF
TRBV2,NA,TRBJ1-2,NA,TGTGCCAGCGAACAGGCCTATGGCTACACCTTC,CASEQAYGYTF
TRBV5-6,once,TRBJ2-1,NA,TGTGCCAGCAGCTTTGGGGCAGGAGACAATGAGCAGTTCTTC,CASSFGAGDNEQFF